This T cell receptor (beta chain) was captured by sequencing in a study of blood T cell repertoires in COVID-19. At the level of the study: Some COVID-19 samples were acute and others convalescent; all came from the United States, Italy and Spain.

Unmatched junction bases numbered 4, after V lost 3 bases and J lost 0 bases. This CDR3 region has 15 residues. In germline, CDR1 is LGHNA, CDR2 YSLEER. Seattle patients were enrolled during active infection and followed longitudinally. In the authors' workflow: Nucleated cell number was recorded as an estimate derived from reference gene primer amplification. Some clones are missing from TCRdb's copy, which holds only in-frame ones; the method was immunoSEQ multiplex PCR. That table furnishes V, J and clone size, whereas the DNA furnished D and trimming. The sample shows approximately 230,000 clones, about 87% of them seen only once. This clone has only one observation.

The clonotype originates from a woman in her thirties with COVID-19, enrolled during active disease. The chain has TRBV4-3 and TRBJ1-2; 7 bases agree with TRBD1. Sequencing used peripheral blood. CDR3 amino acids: CASSQGTVTNYGYTF. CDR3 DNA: TGCGCCAGCAGCCAGGGGACAGTCACTAACTATGGCTACACCTTC.